This record concerns one T cell receptor beta chain sequence. The sample belongs to a study of shared clonotypes between healthy human individuals. CDR3 length: 15 amino acids. V was clipped by 5 bases and J by 4 bases; unmatched bases: 7. In germline, CDR1 is MNHEY, CDR2 SMNVEV (reference sequence). Using immunoSEQ multiplex PCR, the repertoire was profiled, and TCRdb retains in-frame clones only, with some absent. The sample contains 2 million to 2.5 million clones, around 92% of which appear only once. The chain carries TRBV27 and TRBJ2-7; 11 nucleotides align to TRBD1. The sample taken for sequencing was naive CD4+ T cells from PBMCs. Subset described: CD45RA+ positively selected. This clonotype was sampled from a man in his late teens or twenties in good health. Some clones in this sample may be carry-over from other donors' samples. CDR3 coding DNA: TGTGCCAGCAGTCCCGGACAGGGGGCAAGGTACGAGCAGTACTTC. Its translation is CASSPGQGARYEQYF.